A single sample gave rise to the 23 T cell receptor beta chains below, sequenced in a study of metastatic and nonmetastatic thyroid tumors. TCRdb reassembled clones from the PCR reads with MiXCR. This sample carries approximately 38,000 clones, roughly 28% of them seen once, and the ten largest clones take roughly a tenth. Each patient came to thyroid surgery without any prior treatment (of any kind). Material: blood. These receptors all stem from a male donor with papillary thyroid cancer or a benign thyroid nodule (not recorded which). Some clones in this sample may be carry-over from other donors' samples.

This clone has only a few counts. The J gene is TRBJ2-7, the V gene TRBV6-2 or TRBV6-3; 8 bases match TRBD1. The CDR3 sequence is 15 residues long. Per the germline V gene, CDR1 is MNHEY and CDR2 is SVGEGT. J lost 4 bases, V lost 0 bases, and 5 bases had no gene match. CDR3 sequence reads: CASSYSSGGSYEQYF. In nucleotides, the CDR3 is TGTGCCAGCAGTTACTCTTCAGGGGGCAGTTACGAGCAGTACTTC.

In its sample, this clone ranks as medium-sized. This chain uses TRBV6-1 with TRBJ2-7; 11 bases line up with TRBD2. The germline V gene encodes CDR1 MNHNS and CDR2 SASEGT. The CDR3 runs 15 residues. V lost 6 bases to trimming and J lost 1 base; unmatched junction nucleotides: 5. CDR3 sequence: CASRTTSGSSYEQYF. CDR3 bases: TGTGCCAGCAGAACCACTAGCGGGAGTTCCTACGAGCAGTACTTC.

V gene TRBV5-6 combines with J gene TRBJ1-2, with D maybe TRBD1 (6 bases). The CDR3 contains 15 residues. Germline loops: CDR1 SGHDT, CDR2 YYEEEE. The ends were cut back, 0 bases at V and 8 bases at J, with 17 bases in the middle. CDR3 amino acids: CASSLGSQGNSGYTF. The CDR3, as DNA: TGTGCCAGCAGCTTGGGAAGTCAGGGGAATTCGGGCTACACCTTC.

In DNA form, the CDR3 reads TGTGCCAGCAGCTTCCAGGATTCGGGAGAGCAGTACTTC. It codes for CASSFQDSGEQYF. This chain joins TRBV7-8 and TRBJ2-7; weak D call: TRBD2 (5 bases). In germline, CDR1 is SGHVS, CDR2 FQNEAQ. The length of the CDR3 is 13 residues. Deletions cut 3 bases from V and 7 bases from J, with 13 bases between.

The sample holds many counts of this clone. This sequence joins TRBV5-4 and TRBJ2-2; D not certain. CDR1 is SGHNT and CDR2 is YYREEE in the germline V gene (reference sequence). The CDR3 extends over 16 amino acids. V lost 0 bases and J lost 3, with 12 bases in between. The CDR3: CASSLGEGPYTGELFF. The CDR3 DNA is TGTGCCAGCAGCTTGGGGGAAGGACCCTACACCGGGGAGCTGTTTTTT.

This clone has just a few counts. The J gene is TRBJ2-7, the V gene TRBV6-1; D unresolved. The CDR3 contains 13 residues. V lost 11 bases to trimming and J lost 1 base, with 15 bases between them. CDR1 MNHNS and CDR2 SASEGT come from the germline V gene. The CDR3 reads CAASEADSYEQYF. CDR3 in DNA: TGTGCCGCCTCAGAGGCAGATTCCTACGAGCAGTACTTC.

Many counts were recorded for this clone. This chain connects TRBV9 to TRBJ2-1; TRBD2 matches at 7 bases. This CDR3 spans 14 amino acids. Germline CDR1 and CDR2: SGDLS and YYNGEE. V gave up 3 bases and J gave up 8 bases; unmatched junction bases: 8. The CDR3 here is CASSAGGSLDEQFF. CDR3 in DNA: TGTGCCAGCAGCGCTGGCGGGAGTTTAGATGAGCAGTTCTTC.

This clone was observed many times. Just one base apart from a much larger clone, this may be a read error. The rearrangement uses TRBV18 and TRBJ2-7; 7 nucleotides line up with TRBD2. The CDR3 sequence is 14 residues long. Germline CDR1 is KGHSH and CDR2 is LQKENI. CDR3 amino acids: CANSPRSTGGEQYF. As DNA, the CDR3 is TGTGCCAACTCACCAAGATCGACGGGAGGCGAGCAGTACTTC.

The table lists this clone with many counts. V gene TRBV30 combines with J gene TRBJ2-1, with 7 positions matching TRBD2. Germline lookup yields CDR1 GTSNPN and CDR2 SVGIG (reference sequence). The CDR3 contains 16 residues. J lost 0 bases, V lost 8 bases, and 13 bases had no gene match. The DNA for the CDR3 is TGTGCCCGCGACCGCGGACTAGTCAGCTCCTACAATGAGCAGTTCTTC. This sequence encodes CARDRGLVSSYNEQFF. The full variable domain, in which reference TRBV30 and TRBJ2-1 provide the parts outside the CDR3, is SQTIHQWPATLVQPVGSPLSLECTVEGTSNPNLYWYRQAAGRGLQLLFYSVGIGQISSEVPQNLSASRPQDRQFILSSKKLLLSDSGFYLCARDRGLVSSYNEQFFGPGTRLTVL.

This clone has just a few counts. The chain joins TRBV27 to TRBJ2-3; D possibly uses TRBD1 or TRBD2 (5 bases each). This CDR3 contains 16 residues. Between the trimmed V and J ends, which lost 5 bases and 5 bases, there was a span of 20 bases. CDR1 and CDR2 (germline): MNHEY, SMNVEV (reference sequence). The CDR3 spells CASSPFGQTEGDTQYF. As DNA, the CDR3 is TGTGCCAGCAGTCCCTTCGGACAAACTGAGGGAGATACGCAGTATTTT.

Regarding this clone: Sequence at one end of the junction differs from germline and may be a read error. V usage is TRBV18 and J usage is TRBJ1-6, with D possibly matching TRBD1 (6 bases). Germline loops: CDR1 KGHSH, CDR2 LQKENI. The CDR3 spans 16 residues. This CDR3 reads CVSSSYRVLYNSPPHF. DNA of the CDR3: TGTGTCAGCTCATCGTACAGGGTGCTTTATAATTCACCCCCCCACTTT.

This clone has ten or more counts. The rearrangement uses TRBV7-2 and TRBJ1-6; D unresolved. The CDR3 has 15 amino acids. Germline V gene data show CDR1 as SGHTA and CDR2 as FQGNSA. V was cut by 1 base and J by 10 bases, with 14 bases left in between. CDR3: CASSLDAGVGSPLHF. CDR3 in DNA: TGTGCCAGCAGCTTAGATGCGGGTGTCGGATCACCCCTCCACTTT.

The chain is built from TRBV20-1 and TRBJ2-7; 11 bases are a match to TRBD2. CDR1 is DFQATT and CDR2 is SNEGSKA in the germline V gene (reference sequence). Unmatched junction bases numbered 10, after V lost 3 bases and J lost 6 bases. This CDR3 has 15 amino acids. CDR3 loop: CSASPTSGILSEQYF. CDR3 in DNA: TGCAGTGCTAGTCCGACTAGCGGGATTCTGAGCGAGCAGTACTTC.

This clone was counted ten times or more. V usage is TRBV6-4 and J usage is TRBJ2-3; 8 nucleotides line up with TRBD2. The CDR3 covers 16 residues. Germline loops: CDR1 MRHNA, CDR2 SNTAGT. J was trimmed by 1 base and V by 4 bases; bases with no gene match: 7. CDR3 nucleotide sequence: TGTGCCAGCAGTGCCGGAAGCGGGAGCGGCACAGATACGCAGTATTTT. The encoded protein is CASSAGSGSGTDTQYF.

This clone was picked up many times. CDR3 sequence (DNA): TGTGCCAGCCAGGGACAGCCGGGGTATGGCTACACCTTC. It is translated as CASQGQPGYGYTF. The genes are TRBV6-1 and TRBJ1-2, with TRBD1 matching over 7 bases. The V gene end was trimmed by 8 bases and the J gene end by 5 bases; junction bases not matched to a gene: 8. Germline lookup yields CDR1 MNHNS and CDR2 SASEGT. This CDR3 has 13 amino acids.

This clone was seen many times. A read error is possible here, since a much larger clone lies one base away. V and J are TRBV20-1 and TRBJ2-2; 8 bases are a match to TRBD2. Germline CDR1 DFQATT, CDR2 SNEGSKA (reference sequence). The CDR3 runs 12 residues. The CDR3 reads CSANPGGGEPFF. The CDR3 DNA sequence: TGCAGTGCTAACCCCGGGGGGGGGGAGCCGTTTTTT.

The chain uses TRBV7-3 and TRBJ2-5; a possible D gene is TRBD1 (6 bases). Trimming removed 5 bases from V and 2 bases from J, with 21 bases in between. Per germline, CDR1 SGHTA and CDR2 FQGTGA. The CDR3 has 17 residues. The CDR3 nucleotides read TGTGCCAGCAGCGAGGGGGTAAGGGTCGACAGGCAAGAGACCCAGTACTTC. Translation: CASSEGVRVDRQETQYF.

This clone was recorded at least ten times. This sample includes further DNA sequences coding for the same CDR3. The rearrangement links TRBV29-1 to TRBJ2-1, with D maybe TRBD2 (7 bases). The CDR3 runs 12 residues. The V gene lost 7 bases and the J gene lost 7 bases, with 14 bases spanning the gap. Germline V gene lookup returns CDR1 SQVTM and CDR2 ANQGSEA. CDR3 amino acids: CSAREGGNEQFF. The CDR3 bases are TGCAGCGCTCGAGAGGGGGGGAATGAGCAGTTCTTC.

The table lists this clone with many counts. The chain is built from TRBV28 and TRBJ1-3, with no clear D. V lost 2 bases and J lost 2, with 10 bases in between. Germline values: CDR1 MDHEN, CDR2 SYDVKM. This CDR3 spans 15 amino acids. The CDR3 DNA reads TGTGCCAGCAGTTTAGAGTACGTGCCTGGAAACACCATATATTTT. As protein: CASSLEYVPGNTIYF.

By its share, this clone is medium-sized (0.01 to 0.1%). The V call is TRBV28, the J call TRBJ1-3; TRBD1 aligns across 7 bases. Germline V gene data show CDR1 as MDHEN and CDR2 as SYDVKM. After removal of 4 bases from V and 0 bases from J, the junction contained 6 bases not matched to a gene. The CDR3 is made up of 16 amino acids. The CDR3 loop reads CASSSDRASSGNTIYF. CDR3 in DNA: TGTGCCAGCAGTTCCGACAGGGCAAGCTCTGGAAACACCATATATTTT.

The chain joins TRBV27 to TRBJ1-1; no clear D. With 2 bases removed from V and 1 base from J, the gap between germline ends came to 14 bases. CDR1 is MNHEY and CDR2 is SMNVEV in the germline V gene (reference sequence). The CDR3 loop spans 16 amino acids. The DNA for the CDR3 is TGTGCCAGCAGTTTAAACGCCGTAAGGAGGAACACTGAAGCTTTCTTT. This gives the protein CASSLNAVRRNTEAFF.

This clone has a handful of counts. CDR3 loop: CASNRGWAGELFF. The CDR3 DNA follows: TGTGCCAGCAACAGGGGATGGGCCGGGGAGCTGTTTTTT. The J gene is TRBJ2-2, the V gene TRBV6-2 or TRBV6-3, with 7 bases identical to TRBD1. The germline gives CDR1 MNHEY, CDR2 SVGEGT. With 7 bases clipped from V and 6 bases from J, the junction kept 5 bases outside the gene matches. This CDR3 region has 13 residues.

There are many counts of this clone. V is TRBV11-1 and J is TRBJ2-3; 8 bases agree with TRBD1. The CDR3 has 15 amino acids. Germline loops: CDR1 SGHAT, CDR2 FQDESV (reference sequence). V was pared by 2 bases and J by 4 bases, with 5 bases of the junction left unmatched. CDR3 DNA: TGTGCCAGCAGCTTAAGACAGGGGCTGGCAGATACGCAGTATTTT. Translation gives CASSLRQGLADTQYF.